Below, one T cell receptor (beta chain) is given with its context. Its antigen has not been determined. The record has no base qualities; no much larger clone is one base away. TCRbeta CDR3 regions were amplified from genomic DNA by means of the immunoSEQ Assay, a bias-controlled multiplex PCR. On the study's bioinformatics: Nucleated cell counts per sample were estimated from amplification of reference gene primers within the assay. To quantify the absolute abundance of each unique TCRbeta CDR3 rearrangement, sequence reads were collapsed and filtered. For each sample, productive Simpson clonality was calculated as the square root of Simpson's diversity index over productive rearrangements. What TCRdb holds here is the immuneACCESS table cut down to in-frame rearrangements. Part of the clones is not present; checked against another copy, under half of the missing clones reflect an unresolved V gene, and the others are unexplained. D and trimming come from the DNA, and the V and J calls and clone size come from that table. This sample lists about 170,000 clones; approximately 87% were detected once. Over 3.5% of the sample lies in the top ten.

This specimen comes from a study of blood T cell repertoires in COVID-19 (dated by TCRdb to 2020 to 2021). The study in broad terms: Samples covering the acute and convalescent phases of COVID-19 were provided by collaborators in the United States, Italy and Spain. The sample metadata nearly always contained a de-identified subject ID, COVID-19 status, age in years and sex. The dataset comprised deeply sampled blood TCRbeta repertoires from subjects exposed to, actively infected with, or recovered from COVID-19. The samples were drawn from two sources: the first 160 participants of the ongoing ImmuneRACE study, and about 1,300 subjects contributed by 6 global collaborators. HLA class I and class II types, where available, came from metadata supplied by the sample provider rather than from assay-based typing. The prospective study material was composed of cDNA or gDNA derived from T cells, B-cell-depleted T cells, or PBMCs. The repertoires were made available in a free public database intended to serve as a resource for research on the immune response to SARS-CoV-2.

The collaborating institutions used their own protocols to collect whole blood in K2EDTA tubes. For TCRbeta analysis, collaborators shipped samples as frozen whole blood, isolated PBMCs, or DNA extracted from either of those sample types. The CDR3 goes from the cysteine to the phenylalanine over 16 residues. Only the CDR3 part of the read is kept: 48 bases, read in frame from the first base. CDR1 and CDR2 (KGHDR, SFDVKD) derive from the germline V gene. The junction shows trimming of 5 bases on V and 0 bases on J, plus 10 bases between the germline ends. What the research found in general, with its limitations: The amount of clinical and demographic metadata varied by source and participant and was provided uncurated.

Sequencing was carried out using peripheral blood. This clonotype was sampled from a man in his late teens or twenties with active or convalescent COVID-19. The chain is made from TRBV24-1 and TRBJ2-6; there is no confident call for the D gene. The CDR3 protein sequence reads: CATSVGSFSGANVLTF. The DNA reads as follows: TGTGCCACCAGTGTGGGCAGTTTCTCTGGGGCCAACGTCCTGACTTTC.